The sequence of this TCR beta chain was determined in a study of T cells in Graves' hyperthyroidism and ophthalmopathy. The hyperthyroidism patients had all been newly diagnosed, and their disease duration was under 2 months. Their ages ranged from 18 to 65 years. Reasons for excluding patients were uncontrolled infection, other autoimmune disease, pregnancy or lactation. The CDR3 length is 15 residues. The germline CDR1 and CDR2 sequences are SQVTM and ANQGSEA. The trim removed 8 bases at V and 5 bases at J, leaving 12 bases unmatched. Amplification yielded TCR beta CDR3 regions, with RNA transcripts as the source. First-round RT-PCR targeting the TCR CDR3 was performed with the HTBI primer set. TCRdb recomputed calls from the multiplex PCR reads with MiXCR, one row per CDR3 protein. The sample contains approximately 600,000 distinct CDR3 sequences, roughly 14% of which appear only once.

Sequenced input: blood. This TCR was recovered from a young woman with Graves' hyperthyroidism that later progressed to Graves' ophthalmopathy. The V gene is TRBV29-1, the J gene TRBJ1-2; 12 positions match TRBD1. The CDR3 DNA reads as TGCAGCACCGGGACAGGGGGCGCTGGGGAATATGGCTACACCTTC. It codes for CSTGTGGAGEYGYTF.